Sequencing of this T cell receptor (beta chain) was carried out in a study of human T cells and chemical hapten exposure. This clonotype was counted a few times. Its antigen is as yet unknown. The CDR3 runs to 14 residues. CDR1 is SGHDT and CDR2 is YYEEEE in the germline V gene. The V and J ends lost 4 bases and 2 bases respectively, with 12 bases between them. Study findings and constraints: Having alopecia, donors may respond immunologically unlike healthy people.

Time point indicated: pre-sensitization, week 0. Sample treatment: therapeutic diphenylcyclopropenone sensitization with weekly scalp DPC. From whole blood left unfractionated, total RNA was extracted. TCRdb ran MiXCR on the RACE reads and lists one entry per CDR3 protein. The table shows under 45,000 distinct CDR3 sequences, with 10% occurring only once. The rearrangement uses TRBV5-6 and TRBJ2-5, with unresolved D. The sequencing used whole blood, collected in connection with sensitization to the hapten diphenylcyclopropenone (DPC). This TCR was recovered from a man between 45 and 60 years old with alopecia areata. Some clones in this sample may be carry-over from other donors' samples. The CDR3 is CASSLPPQQETQYF. DNA for the CDR3: TGTGCCAGCAGCCTTCCCCCACAGCAAGAGACCCAGTACTTC.